The clone carrying this T cell receptor beta chain was picked up one time. Libraries were prepared by immunoSEQ multiplex PCR; TCRdb keeps only in-frame clonotypes and omits some of them. This sample yields some 130,000 clones, of which approximately 85% are seen a single time; 4.3% belongs to the top ten. The data derive from a study of blood T cell repertoires in COVID-19. Study information: The cDNA or gDNA used as material had been derived from T cells, B-cell-depleted T cells, or PBMCs.

The CDR3 totals 15 residues. CDR1 and CDR2 (germline): SGHRS, YFSETQ. V lost 4 bases and J lost 0, with 12 bases in between. Specimen: peripheral blood. This chain connects TRBV5-1 to TRBJ2-3; D might be TRBD1 (5 bases). This sequence originates from a human donor in a cohort sampled during active COVID-19. CDR3 nucleotide sequence: TGCGCCAGCAGCCTGGACACAGTTAGCACAGATACGCAGTATTTT. Amino acid sequence: CASSLDTVSTDTQYF.